This TCR beta chain derives from a study of blood T cells in healthy people across ages. Through a sample-barcoded 5' primer and a J-beta primer mix, a second PCR was run for about 6 to 12 cycles. TCRdb ran MiXCR on the 5' RACE reads and lists one entry per CDR3 protein. The repertoire consists of about 1.6 million distinct CDR3 sequences, with 30% to 40% occurring once and the leading ten covering over 9%. Study conclusions and caveats: Donor CMV infection status was unknown, possibly confounding age-related changes in expanded clonotypes.

With respect to this clonotype: What it recognizes is unknown.

Germline CDR1 and CDR2: SGHRS and YFSETQ. With 4 bases removed from V and 0 bases from J, the gap between germline ends came to 11 bases. The length of the CDR3 is 14 residues. Each donor had ten milliliters of peripheral blood drawn. Every sample had a minimum of 6.5 million PBMCs isolated. This sequence was found in a woman aged 25 to 39 in good health. The genes are TRBV5-1 and TRBJ2-7, with D tentatively TRBD1 (5 bases). Source material: blood. The CDR3: CASSRTSSSYEQYF. CDR3 bases: TGCGCCAGCAGCCGGACAAGTAGCTCCTACGAGCAGTACTTC.